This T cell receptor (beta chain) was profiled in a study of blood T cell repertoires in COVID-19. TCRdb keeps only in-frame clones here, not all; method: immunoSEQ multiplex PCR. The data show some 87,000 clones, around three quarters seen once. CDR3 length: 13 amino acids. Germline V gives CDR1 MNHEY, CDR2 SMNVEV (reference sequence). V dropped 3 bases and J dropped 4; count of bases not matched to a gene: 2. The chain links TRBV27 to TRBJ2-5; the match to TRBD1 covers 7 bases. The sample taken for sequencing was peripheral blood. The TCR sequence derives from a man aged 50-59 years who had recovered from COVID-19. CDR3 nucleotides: TGTGCCAGCAGTTTCAACAGGGGAGAGACCCAGTACTTC. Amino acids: CASSFNRGETQYF.